The T cell receptor (beta chain) described here comes from a study of PD-1 blockade in classical Hodgkin lymphoma. Assay used: immunoSEQ multiplex PCR; TCRdb lists only in-frame clones, some missing. The sample has about 94,000 clones, roughly 89% seen once. For this clone: As yet, its antigen is unknown.

Notes on the study in general: At C4D1, TCR diversity had climbed significantly for CD4+ cells, though not for CD8+ cells.

Every patient had relapsed following autologous stem cell transplantation, and cohorts differed in brentuximab vedotin exposure. The clonotype originates from a human donor with classical Hodgkin lymphoma. The specimen comprised peripheral blood mononuclear cells (PBMCs), sampled before the second cycle of nivolumab.

The CDR3 nucleotides are TGTGCCAGCAGTGAAGTTGGGCCAGGGGGAAATGAAAAACTGTTTTTT. Encoded protein: CASSEVGPGGNEKLFF. This sequence joins TRBV6-1 and TRBJ1-4, with TRBD1 matching 7 bases. The CDR3 is 16 residues long. V dropped 1 base and J dropped 5; count of bases not matched to a gene: 7. Germline V gives CDR1 MNHNS, CDR2 SASEGT.